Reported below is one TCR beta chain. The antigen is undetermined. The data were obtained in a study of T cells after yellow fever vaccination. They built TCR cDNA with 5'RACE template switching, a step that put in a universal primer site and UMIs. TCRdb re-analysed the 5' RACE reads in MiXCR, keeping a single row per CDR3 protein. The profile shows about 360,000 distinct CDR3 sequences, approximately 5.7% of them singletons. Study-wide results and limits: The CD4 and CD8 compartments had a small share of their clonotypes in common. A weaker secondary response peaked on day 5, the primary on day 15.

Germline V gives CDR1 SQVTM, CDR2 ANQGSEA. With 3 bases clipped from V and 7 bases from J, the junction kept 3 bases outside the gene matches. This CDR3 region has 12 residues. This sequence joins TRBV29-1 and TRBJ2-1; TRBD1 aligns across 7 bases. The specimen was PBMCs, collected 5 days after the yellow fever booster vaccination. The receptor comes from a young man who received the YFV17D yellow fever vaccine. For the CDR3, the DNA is TGCAGCGTTGAGGGACAGCCTAATGAGCAGTTCTTC. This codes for CSVEGQPNEQFF.